The TCR beta chain under discussion was sequenced for a study of blood T cell repertoires in COVID-19. Across the study: Acute and convalescent COVID-19 samples came from the United States, Italy and Spain. Sources were T cells, B-cell-depleted T cells, or PBMCs; the material itself was cDNA or gDNA.

Authors' data handling: By means of reference gene primer amplification, nucleated cell counts were estimated. The method was immunoSEQ multiplex PCR; TCRdb's version includes in-frame clones alone and lacks a portion of them. V, J and clone size are those of that table, while D and trimming were read from the DNA. The table has about 130,000 clones, 84% seen once. The source of this sequence is a man between 60 and 70 years old with acute or convalescent COVID-19. Sequenced input: peripheral blood.

The CDR3 sequence is CASSSSGGNSYEQYF. CDR3 nucleotide sequence: TGCGCCAGCAGCTCAAGCGGGGGAAACTCCTACGAGCAGTACTTC. The chain is built from TRBV5-1 and TRBJ2-7, with 8 nucleotides matching TRBD2. The CDR3 covers 15 residues. Germline-derived CDR1 and CDR2 are SGHRS and YFSETQ. With 3 bases clipped from V and 0 bases from J, the junction kept 5 bases outside the gene matches. Full variable domain (rest looked up from reference TRBV5-1 and TRBJ2-7): KAGVTQTPRYLIKTRGQQVTLSCSPISGHRSVSWYQQTPGQGLQFLFEYFSETQRNKGNFPGRFSGRQFSNSRSEMNVSTLELGDSALYLCASSSSGGNSYEQYFGPGTRLTVT.